A single sample gave rise to the 18 T cell receptor beta chains below, sequenced in a study of blood T cells in healthy people across ages (dated by TCRdb to between 2014 and 2017). The library was obtained by 5' RACE. The run used an Illumina HiSeq 2500. A second roughly 7 to 11 cycle PCR used a sample-barcoded 5' primer and a J-beta primer mix. TCRdb's own reprocessing of the public reads used fastp at Q25 and MiXCR and kept productive beta chains. Rows with one shared CDR3 protein collapse into an entry with the most common genes and DNA. This sample holds 800,000 or so distinct CDR3 sequences; about 42% were observed only once. Around 18% of the sample lies in the top ten. The specimen was blood. The receptor set was obtained from a man older than 75 in good health.

This clonotype was observed once. V and J are TRBV6-1 and TRBJ1-5; TRBD1 might be the D (5 bases). The V and J ends lost 3 bases and 2 bases respectively, with 11 bases between them. This CDR3 spans 15 amino acids. Germline V gene sequence: CDR1 MNHNS, CDR2 SASEGT. This chain's CDR3 is CASSDQTARNQPQHF. The CDR3 DNA reads TGTGCCAGCAGTGACCAGACAGCCCGCAATCAGCCCCAGCATTTT.

This clonotype was counted a single time. CDR3 region: CASSLSGRGSELGFF. The DNA for the CDR3 is TGTGCCAGCAGCTTGTCGGGTCGAGGCAGCGAGCTTGGGTTTTTT. The chain uses TRBV5-6 and TRBJ2-2, with D unclear. Trimming took off 1 base at V and 16 bases at J, with 23 bases between the two ends. The CDR3 extends over 15 amino acids. CDR1 is SGHDT and CDR2 is YYEEEE in the germline V gene.

This clonotype was observed a few times. The chain employs TRBV28 and TRBJ2-7; 12 bases map to TRBD1. Germline trimming cut 6 bases from V and 0 bases from J; bases unmatched to any gene: 3. The CDR3 consists of 15 residues. The germline V gene has CDR1 MDHEN and CDR2 SYDVKM. The CDR3 DNA is TGTGCCAGCAGAATGGGACAGGGGGCCTCCTACGAGCAGTACTTC. Its protein product is CASRMGQGASYEQYF. Supplemented by reference TRBV28 and TRBJ2-7, the full variable domain reads DVKVTQSSRYLVKRTGEKVFLECVQDMDHENMFWYRQDPGLGLRLIYFSYDVKMKEKGDIPEGYSVSREKKERFSLILESASTNQTSMYLCASRMGQGASYEQYFGPGTRLTVT.

The chain uses TRBV7-2 and TRBJ2-7; D ambiguous. This CDR3 has 13 residues. V was trimmed by 5 bases and J by 2 bases, leaving 10 bases between them. The germline CDR1 and CDR2 sequences are SGHTA and FQGNSA. CDR3 residues: CASSVGWTYEQYF. CDR3 bases: TGTGCCAGCAGCGTAGGGTGGACCTACGAGCAGTACTTC.

This chain joins TRBV7-2 and TRBJ2-1, with D unresolved. The CDR3 loop spans 14 amino acids. The V end was cut by 2 bases, the J end by 7 bases, with 12 bases between. Germline-derived CDR1 and CDR2 are SGHTA and FQGNSA. The CDR3: CASSLNPNGNEQFF. For the CDR3, the DNA is TGTGCCAGCAGCTTAAATCCCAACGGGAATGAGCAGTTCTTC.

This clonotype was detected a few times. The rearrangement uses TRBV20-1 and TRBJ2-3, with 7 bases lining up with TRBD1. The CDR3 has 15 residues. The germline gives CDR1 DFQATT, CDR2 SNEGSKA (reference sequence). V trimming: 6 bases; J trimming: 2 bases; junction bases outside the gene matches: 11. The CDR3: CSANHRQGITDTQYF. In DNA form, the CDR3 reads TGCAGTGCGAACCACCGACAGGGTATCACAGATACGCAGTATTTT.

This chain joins TRBV7-9 and TRBJ1-2; D uncertain. Trimming left V 5 bases short and J 3 bases short, with 13 bases between. Germline CDR1 and CDR2: SEHNR and FQNEAQ (reference sequence). The CDR3 is 14 amino acids. The CDR3 sequence: CASSLAPAYYGYTF. CDR3 coding DNA: TGTGCCAGCAGCCTCGCCCCTGCCTACTATGGCTACACCTTC.

This clonotype was detected many times. The chain joins TRBV5-1 to TRBJ2-5; D possibly matches TRBD1 or TRBD2 (5 bases each). Between the trimmed V and J ends, which lost 4 bases and 5 bases, there was a span of 12 bases. The CDR3 consists of 13 residues. Germline-derived CDR1 and CDR2 are SGHRS and YFSETQ. For the CDR3, the DNA is TGCGCCAGCAGCATGGGGGTACAGGAGACCCAGTACTTC. Translating it yields CASSMGVQETQYF. Drawing the rest from reference TRBV5-1 and TRBJ2-5, the complete variable domain is KAGVTQTPRYLIKTRGQQVTLSCSPISGHRSVSWYQQTPGQGLQFLFEYFSETQRNKGNFPGRFSGRQFSNSRSEMNVSTLELGDSALYLCASSMGVQETQYFGPGTRLLVL.

The table lists this clonotype with many counts. V gene TRBV7-8 combines with J gene TRBJ2-7; TRBD2 agrees at 9 bases. This CDR3 region has 15 residues. The V segment lost 2 bases and the J segment 9 bases; nucleotides outside the gene matches: 11. Germline V gives CDR1 SGHVS, CDR2 FQNEAQ. This chain's CDR3 is CASSLPGLAGNLQYF. CDR3 DNA sequence: TGTGCCAGCAGCTTACCCGGGCTAGCGGGAAACCTGCAGTACTTC.

On this clonotype itself: This may be a read error, as it is one base from a much larger clone. The CDR3 spells CSVHTPGLAGGPYF. The CDR3 bases are TGCAGCGTGCACACGCCGGGACTAGCGGGAGGTCCGTACTTC. The V gene is TRBV29-1, the J gene TRBJ2-5; 15 bases agree with TRBD2. The CDR3 has 14 amino acids. Germline V gene lookup returns CDR1 SQVTM and CDR2 ANQGSEA. The V and J ends lost 6 bases and 13 bases, in that order; junction bases with no gene match: 12.

This clonotype was counted only a few times. A read error may explain this, as a much larger clone is one base away. The V and J genes are TRBV15 and TRBJ2-7; D might be TRBD2 (5 bases). The CDR3 runs to 14 residues. In germline, CDR1 is LNHNV, CDR2 YYDKDF (reference sequence). Trimming stripped 0 bases from V and 7 bases from J, with 13 bases between. The CDR3 DNA sequence: TGTGCCACCAGCAGAGAGGGAGTGAGCAATGAGCAGTACTTC. Protein sequence: CATSREGVSNEQYF.

This clonotype was seen repeatedly, ten times or more. This rearrangement joins TRBV2 to TRBJ2-7, with D uncertain. Germline V gene sequence: CDR1 SNHLY, CDR2 FYNNEI. The CDR3 sequence is 13 residues long. The germline V and J ends were trimmed by 5 bases and 6 bases, with 14 bases remaining between them. CDR3 nucleotide sequence: TGTGCCAGCAGTACGGACCAAACCACCGAGCAGTACTTC. The encoded protein is CASSTDQTTEQYF.

V usage is TRBV5-1 and J usage is TRBJ2-7; TRBD1 matches at 7 bases. Germline CDR1 is SGHRS and CDR2 is YFSETQ. This CDR3 contains 14 residues. Trimming cost V 2 bases and J 4 bases; bases outside gene matches: 6. The CDR3, as DNA: TGCGCCAGCAGCTTCCGACAGGGAGTTTACGAGCAGTACTTC. Its translation is CASSFRQGVYEQYF. The full variable domain, its missing parts supplied by reference TRBV5-1 and TRBJ2-7, is KAGVTQTPRYLIKTRGQQVTLSCSPISGHRSVSWYQQTPGQGLQFLFEYFSETQRNKGNFPGRFSGRQFSNSRSEMNVSTLELGDSALYLCASSFRQGVYEQYFGPGTRLTVT.

The CDR3 sequence: CATSGGTGYTDTQYF. The CDR3 DNA reads TGTGCCACCAGCGGCGGGACAGGGTACACAGATACGCAGTATTTT. The rearrangement joins TRBV24-1 to TRBJ2-3, with 9 bases that match TRBD1. Germline CDR1 and CDR2: KGHDR and SFDVKD. The CDR3 extends over 15 amino acids. Germline trimming cut 7 bases from V and 2 bases from J; bases unmatched to any gene: 6.

This clonotype was detected only once. CDR3 loop: CASGPRVDEQFF. The CDR3 nucleotides read TGTGCCAGCGGTCCCCGGGTTGATGAGCAGTTCTTC. The rearrangement uses TRBV21-1 and TRBJ2-1; the D call of TRBD1 is as the table states it, not checked on the DNA. TRBV21-1 is described as a pseudogene. The CDR3 is 12 amino acids.

Of note for this clonotype: A much larger clone differs from this one at a single base, so this may be a read error. CDR3 DNA: TGTGCCAGCAGCATCTACCTGGTACAGGGCGGTGATGAGCAGTTCTTC. The encoded protein is CASSIYLVQGGDEQFF. The chain combines TRBV7-9 with TRBJ2-1; maybe TRBD1 (6 bases). Germline V gene lookup returns CDR1 SEHNR and CDR2 FQNEAQ (reference sequence). CDR3 length equals 16 residues. Trimming removed 5 bases at V and 8 bases at J, with 22 bases between.

The V and J genes are TRBV29-1 and TRBJ1-2, with a tentative D call TRBD1 (5 bases). The CDR3 spans 15 residues. The germline V and J ends were trimmed by 2 bases and 7 bases, with 20 bases remaining between them. CDR1 and CDR2 (germline): SQVTM, ANQGSEA. The CDR3 reads CSVEKARGVAGGYTF. The CDR3 DNA follows: TGCAGCGTTGAAAAGGCAAGGGGAGTAGCAGGTGGCTACACCTTC.

A few counts support this clonotype. The rearrangement joins TRBV6-1 to TRBJ2-5, with D perhaps matching TRBD1 (6 bases). Germline values: CDR1 MNHNS, CDR2 SASEGT. V lost 6 bases, J lost 3 bases, and 14 bases lay in between. The CDR3 covers 14 residues. The CDR3 loop is CASSLQGPEETQYF. The CDR3 coding sequence is TGTGCCAGCAGCCTACAGGGCCCCGAAGAGACCCAGTACTTC.